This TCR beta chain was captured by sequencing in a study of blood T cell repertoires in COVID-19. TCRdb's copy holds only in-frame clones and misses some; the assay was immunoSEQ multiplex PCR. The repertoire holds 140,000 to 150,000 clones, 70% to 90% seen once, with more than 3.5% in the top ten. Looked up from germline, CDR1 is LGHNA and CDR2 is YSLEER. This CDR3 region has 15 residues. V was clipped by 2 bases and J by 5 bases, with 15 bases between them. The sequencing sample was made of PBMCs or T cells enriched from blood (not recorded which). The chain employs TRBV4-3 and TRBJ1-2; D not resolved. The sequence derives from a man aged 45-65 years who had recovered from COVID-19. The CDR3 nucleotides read TGCGCCAGCAGCCAATCCGAAAGCGGGATATATGGCTACACCTTC. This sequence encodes CASSQSESGIYGYTF.